This entry is about one T cell receptor (beta chain). Antigen specificity is unknown. Ranging in age from roughly 6 to 100, the donors were healthy Caucasian individuals from Russia. Isolated per sample were at least 7 million PBMCs. The second PCR ran 7 to 11 cycles with a sample-barcoded 5' primer and J-beta primers. TCRdb recomputed calls from the 5' RACE reads with MiXCR, one row per CDR3 protein. The table records about 1 million distinct CDR3 sequences, 35% to 55% of them present only once. This sample was taken from a study of blood T cells in healthy people across ages. V was clipped by 8 bases and J by 2 bases, with 17 bases between them. The CDR3 covers 14 residues. Germline CDR1 and CDR2: DFQATT and SNEGSKA (reference sequence). Notes on the study in general: Comparison with aged donors showed that long-lived donors had more naive CD4+ cells and higher diversity. With unsorted PBMCs, a conclusive comparison of naive versus antigen-experienced cells was not possible.

The sequenced sample was blood. This sequence originates from a woman aged 60-70 years in good health. The chain has TRBV20-1 and TRBJ2-3, with a tentative D call TRBD2 (5 bases). CDR3 nucleotide sequence: TGCAGTAACCAACGGAGCGGTATCACAGATACGCAGTATTTT. It translates to CSNQRSGITDTQYF.